This T cell receptor beta chain emerged from a study of blood T cell repertoires in COVID-19. Study-wide context: The cDNA or gDNA used as material had been derived from T cells, B-cell-depleted T cells, or PBMCs.

The germline V gene encodes CDR1 SGHTA and CDR2 FQGNSA. This CDR3 region has 15 residues. V lost 4 bases and J lost 7; bases outside the gene matches: 10. Authors' methods: Reference gene primer amplification in the assay estimated nucleated cell counts. Generated by immunoSEQ multiplex PCR, the TCRdb table keeps only in-frame clones and is missing some. V and J calls and clone size are those listed in that table; D and trimming were worked out from the DNA. The sample contains 120,000 to 150,000 clones, 85% of which appear only once. V and J are TRBV7-2 and TRBJ2-4; 7 bases line up with TRBD1. Sequencing was carried out using peripheral blood. The sequence derives from a woman aged 40 to 50 with active or convalescent COVID-19. CDR3 amino acids: CASSSQAGGKNIQYF. CDR3 DNA: TGTGCCAGCAGCTCCCAGGCAGGGGGTAAGAACATTCAGTACTTC.